A single T cell receptor (beta chain) is shown here with its context. Its antigen target is currently unknown. No much larger clone is present one base from it, and per-base qualities are unavailable. V loses 3 bases, J loses 6 bases, and the germline ends lie 14 bases apart. Spanning cysteine to phenylalanine, the CDR3 consists of 15 amino acids. Of the read, only the CDR3 DNA is kept; its 45 bases are in frame from base 1. CDR1 and CDR2, per the germline V gene, are MDHEN and SYDVKM. Library creation used PCR. DNA from cultured CD4+ T cells was subjected to TCR sequencing with the Oncomine TCR Beta short-read assay at the Johns Hopkins FTIC core. Genomic DNA was extracted from the cultured CD4+ T cells with the QIAamp micro DNA kit. Oncomine TCR Beta libraries from cultured CD4+ T cells were pooled using unique dual indexes and sequenced on an Illumina iSeq 100. The published analysis was carried out like this. Non-productive sequences were filtered out, and CDR3s that did not start with C, did not end with F or W, or were shorter than 7 amino acids were discarded. The MANAFEST web application was used to identify antigen-specific clonotypes by comparing peptide-stimulated wells against reference wells and other culture wells. An FDR below 0.05, an odds ratio above 5, and a productive frequency above 0.1% in at least two of three replicate wells were required for clones to be considered positive. A clonotype counted as cross-reactive if it showed significant expansion both in the SARS-CoV-2 spike wells and in at least one common cold coronavirus spike condition. CDR3 homology was assessed with Levenshtein distances (stringdist) and unrooted phylogenetic trees (ape) in R version 3.6.1. TCRdb reprocessed the public reads (quality trimming at Q25 with fastp, clone calling with MiXCR) and kept in-frame beta chains. Under each unique CDR3 protein, matching rows form one entry showing the most common genes and DNA. These V and J calls derive from TCRdb rather than the authors' analysis. This sample holds roughly 4,500 distinct CDR3 sequences; 25% to 35% were observed only once. Clones ranked in the top ten supply approximately 48% of the sample.

These data are taken from a study of vaccination and CD4 T cells after COVID-19 (dated by TCRdb to 2021 to 2024). The study in broad terms: The convalescent cohort comprised six males and four females, including two Hispanic individuals, seven Caucasians, two Asians and one multiracial person. Each participant got two doses of either the Pfizer-BioNTech BNT162b2 vaccine (n=8) or the Moderna mRNA-1273 vaccine (n=2). Post-COVID blood samples from convalescent patients were collected a median of around 100 days after diagnosis, with a range of 35 to 161 days. The time from the second vaccine dose to post-vaccine blood sampling had a median of around 72 days and ranged from roughly 12 to 250 days. Overlapping spike peptide pools from SARS-CoV-2 and from the common cold coronaviruses HCoV-NL63, HCoV-OC43 and HCoV-229E were used as culture stimuli. Control cultures received a CEFX viral epitope pool as the positive control, an HIV-1 Nef peptide pool as the negative control, or no peptide. In around nine COVID-19 convalescent patients and a handful of infection-naive healthy vaccine recipients, the spike-specific CD4+ TCR repertoire before mRNA vaccination was compared with the repertoire after mRNA vaccination. Memory CD4+ T cell crossreactivity between SARS-CoV-2 and common cold coronavirus spike proteins was assessed at the TCR clonotype level in an earlier paper using these donors. What the work shows at the level of the full study, not this receptor alone: Among convalescent patients, a median around 86% of the SARS-CoV-2-reactive clones seen after vaccination appeared only after vaccination, which suggests priming specific to the vaccine. The study included relatively few convalescent patients and did not analyze early timepoints after natural infection. In convalescent patients, nearly all vaccine-specific clones (304 of 307) were found to be mono-reactive for SARS-CoV-2 spike rather than cross-reactive with common cold coronaviruses. The median count of SARS-CoV-2-reactive clonotypes went up from under 25 after infection to a few dozen after vaccination, although the change was not significant.

The treatment or condition label corresponds to: approximately 11-day PBMC culture with coronavirus spike peptide pools or control peptides (ViraFEST assay). CD4+ T cells from unexposed donors were collected before the COVID-19 pandemic (2011-2018). To expand antigen-specific T cells with peptide pools and then pick out the expanded clonotypes through TCR sequencing, the study relied on the ViraFEST assay. About 1.8 million PBMCs per well were cultured in IMDM with about 5% human AB serum and about 9.7 IU/ml IL-2, plus 10 ug/ml peptide pools. On days 3 and 7, half of the culture medium was replaced with fresh IL-2-containing medium. After around 11 days of culture, CD4+ T cells were isolated by negative selection with the EasySep CD4+ T cell isolation kit. Unexposed donor CD4+ T cells were tested for reactivity to SARS-CoV-2 S and N and four common cold coronavirus spike pools, as cell number allowed. PBMCs were separated from whole blood using Ficoll-Paque Plus gradient centrifugation and then either used fresh or cryopreserved at -140C. In general, triplicate wells were set up for every culture condition. The leukapheresis product for the unexposed donors was obtained through commercial purchase.

In this chain, TRBV28 is recombined with TRBJ2-2; no D segment can be confidently identified. The sample comprised CD4+ T cells from blood, cultured in vitro. The clonotype originates from a human donor in good health. The DNA is as follows: TGTGCCAGCAGTTTGTGGGAAGGCCGGGCCGGGGAGCTGTTTTTT. It translates to CASSLWEGRAGELFF.